This T cell receptor (beta chain) was identified in a study of shared clonotypes between healthy human individuals. The CDR3 runs 15 residues. Germline CDR1 reads SQVTM; CDR2 reads ANQGSEA. For this clone: A far larger clone differs by one base, so this is likely a read error.

The healthy adult donors were HIV-negative and reported no recent acute infections or vaccinations. Unsorted samples relied on 80 million to 90 million PBMCs, which served as the source of genomic DNA. At a deep level, the assay was run. Every subset's genomic DNA went evenly onto several immunoSEQ plates. This table comes from immunoSEQ multiplex PCR, and its TCRdb copy is limited to in-frame clones, with some not included. The data show 75,000 to 100,000 clones, over 40% seen once. V is TRBV29-1 and J is TRBJ1-4; tentative D call: TRBD1 (5 bases). Sequenced sample: PBMCs. This TCR came from a middle-aged woman in good health. Some clones in this sample may be carry-over from other donors' samples. This chain's CDR3 is CSVEMESGHAERLFF. In DNA form, the CDR3 reads TGCAGCGTTGAAATGGAGTCAGGACACGCTGAAAGACTGTTTTTT.